This T cell receptor beta chain was obtained from a study of vaccination effects on CD4 cells after COVID-19. As for the study in general: Following the second dose by a median of 72 days, the post-vaccine samples were obtained.

The table came from immunoSEQ multiplex PCR; TCRdb's copy has only in-frame clones and leaves some out. This repertoire shows approximately 17,000 clones, 70% found once; its top ten account for approximately 10%. To note about this clone: Its antigen is not identified.

The CDR3 runs 15 residues. Germline CDR1 SGHTA, CDR2 FQGNSA. Trimming stripped 0 bases from V and 4 bases from J, with 12 bases between. Antigen-specific CD4+ T cells were first expanded with viral peptide pools by the ViraFEST assay and only then sequenced. The culture ran for approximately 10 days before CD4+ T cells were isolated. It was two doses of either the BNT162b2 or mRNA-1273 vaccine that participants received. The chain recombines TRBV7-2 with TRBJ1-2; D is undetermined. This material consisted of CD4+ T cells from PBMCs cultured with SARS-CoV-2 spike peptides, taken after COVID-19 vaccination. This TCR was sampled from a human donor who received a COVID-19 vaccine. DNA for the CDR3: TGTGCCAGCAGCTTAGCGAGCGGCAACCTCTATGGCTACACCTTC. Encoded protein: CASSLASGNLYGYTF.